Many counts were recorded for the clone carrying this T cell receptor (beta chain). Its cognate antigen is unknown. Stated time point: technical triplicate 2. Sorted libraries were derived from about a million CD4+ or CD8+ T cells. As for the cDNA, it was generated by 5'RACE with 10-nucleotide random UMIs. From 15-18 subjects, over 170 million TCR-beta sequences were obtained in each sequencing run. TCRdb recomputed calls from the 5' RACE reads with MiXCR, one row per CDR3 protein. The table shows more than 30,000 distinct CDR3 sequences, with roughly 14% occurring only once. These data belong to a study of neurological immune-mediated disorders. Notes on the study in general: Because no CDR3 amino acid sequences were shared across subjects by expanded clones, private repertoires were suggested in all groups.

Germline V gives CDR1 SGDLS, CDR2 YYNGEE. The V and J ends lost 2 bases and 3 bases respectively, with 16 bases between them. This CDR3 contains 16 residues. This sequence joins TRBV9 and TRBJ2-3; D possibly corresponds to TRBD1 (6 bases). The sample comprised CD4+ T cells from blood. This TCR came from a female donor with HTLV-1-associated myelopathy (HAM/TSP). In DNA, the CDR3 is TGTGCCAGCAGCGTCCTACAGGGCTACAATACAGATACGCAGTATTTT. Protein product: CASSVLQGYNTDTQYF. The full variable domain, completed using reference TRBV9 and TRBJ2-3, is DSGVTQTPKHLITATGQRVTLRCSPRSGDLSVYWYQQSLDQGLQFLIQYYNGEERAKGNILERFSAQQFPDLHSELNLSSLELGDSALYFCASSVLQGYNTDTQYFGPGTRLTVL.